This TCR beta chain was profiled in a study of blood T cell repertoires in COVID-19. At the level of the study: Nucleic acid was either cDNA or gDNA, and it came from T cells, B-cell-depleted T cells, or PBMCs.

The CDR3 length is 13 residues. J was trimmed by 12 bases and V by 4 bases; bases with no gene match: 9. Germline loops: CDR1 GTSNPN, CDR2 SVGIG (reference sequence). Study processing details: Estimates of nucleated cell counts were drawn from the amplification of reference gene primers. Measured with immunoSEQ multiplex PCR; TCRdb has only the in-frame clones, and not every one. V and J calls and clone size are those listed in that table; D and trimming were worked out from the DNA. The sample consists of fewer than 200,000 clones, about 85% of them appearing once. Sample: peripheral blood. The genes are TRBV30 and TRBJ1-6, with 7 bases aligning to TRBD1. The source of this sequence is a man between 60 and 75 years old who had recovered from COVID-19. CDR3 protein: CAWTMDRPRPLHF. DNA of the CDR3: TGTGCCTGGACCATGGACAGGCCGCGACCCCTCCACTTT.